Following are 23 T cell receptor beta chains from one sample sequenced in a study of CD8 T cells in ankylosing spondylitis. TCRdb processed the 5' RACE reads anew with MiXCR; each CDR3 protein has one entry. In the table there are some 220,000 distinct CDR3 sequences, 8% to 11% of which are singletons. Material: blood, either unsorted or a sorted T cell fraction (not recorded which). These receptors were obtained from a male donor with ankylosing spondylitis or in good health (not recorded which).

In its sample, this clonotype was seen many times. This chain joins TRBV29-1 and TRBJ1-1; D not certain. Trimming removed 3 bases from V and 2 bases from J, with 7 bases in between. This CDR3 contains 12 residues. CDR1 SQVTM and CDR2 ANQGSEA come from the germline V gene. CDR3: CSVDPSNTEAFF. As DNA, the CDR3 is TGCAGCGTTGACCCGAGTAACACTGAAGCTTTCTTT.

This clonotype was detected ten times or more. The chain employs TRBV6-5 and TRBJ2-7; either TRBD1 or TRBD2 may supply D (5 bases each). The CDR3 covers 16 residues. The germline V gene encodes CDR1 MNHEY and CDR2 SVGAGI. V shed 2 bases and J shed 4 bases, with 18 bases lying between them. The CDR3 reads CASSYHPGQGTYEQYF. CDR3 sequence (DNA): TGTGCCAGCAGTTACCACCCGGGGCAGGGCACATACGAGCAGTACTTC.

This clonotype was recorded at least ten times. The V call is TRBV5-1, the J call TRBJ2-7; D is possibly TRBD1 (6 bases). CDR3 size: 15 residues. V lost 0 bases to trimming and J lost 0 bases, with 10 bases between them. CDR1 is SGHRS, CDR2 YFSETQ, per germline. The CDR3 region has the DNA TGCGCCAGCAGCTTGGCAGGGGACCGCTCCTACGAGCAGTACTTC. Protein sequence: CASSLAGDRSYEQYF.

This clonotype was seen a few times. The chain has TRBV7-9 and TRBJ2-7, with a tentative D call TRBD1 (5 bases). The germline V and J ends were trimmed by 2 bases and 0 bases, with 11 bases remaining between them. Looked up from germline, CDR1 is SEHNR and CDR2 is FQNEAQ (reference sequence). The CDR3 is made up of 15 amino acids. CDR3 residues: CASSLQGKGSYEQYF. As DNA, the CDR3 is TGTGCCAGCAGCTTACAGGGAAAAGGCTCCTACGAGCAGTACTTC.

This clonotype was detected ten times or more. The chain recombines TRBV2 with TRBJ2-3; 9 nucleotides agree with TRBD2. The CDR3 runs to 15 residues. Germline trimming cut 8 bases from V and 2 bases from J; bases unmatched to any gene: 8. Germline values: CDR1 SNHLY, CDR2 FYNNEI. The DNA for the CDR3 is TGTGCCAGCCAAGCGGGAGGCCAGTTCACAGATACGCAGTATTTT. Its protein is CASQAGGQFTDTQYF.

CDR3 DNA sequence: TGTGCCAGCAGTGGTCGTTCGGGAGGGCCCCACGAGCAGTACTTC. This gives the protein CASSGRSGGPHEQYF. The rearrangement uses TRBV12-3 or TRBV12-4 and TRBJ2-7; 8 bases line up with TRBD2. Unmatched junction bases numbered 11, after V lost 5 bases and J lost 5 bases. The length of the CDR3 is 15 residues.

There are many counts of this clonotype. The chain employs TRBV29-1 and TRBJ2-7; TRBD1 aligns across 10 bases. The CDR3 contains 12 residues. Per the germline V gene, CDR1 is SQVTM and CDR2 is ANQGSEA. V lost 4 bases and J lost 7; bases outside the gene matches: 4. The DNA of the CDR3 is TGCAGCGTTGGACAGGGGGCTGGGGAGCAGTACTTC. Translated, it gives CSVGQGAGEQYF.

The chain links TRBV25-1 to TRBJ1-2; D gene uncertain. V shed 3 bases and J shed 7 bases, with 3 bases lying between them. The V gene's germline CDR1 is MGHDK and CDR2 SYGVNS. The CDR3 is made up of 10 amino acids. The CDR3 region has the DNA TGTGCCAGCAGTGATGCTGGCTACACCTTC. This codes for CASSDAGYTF.

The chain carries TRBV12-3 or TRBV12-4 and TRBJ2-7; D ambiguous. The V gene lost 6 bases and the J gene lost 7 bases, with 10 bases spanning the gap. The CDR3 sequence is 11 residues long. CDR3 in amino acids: CASSRLEEQYF. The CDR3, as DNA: TGTGCCAGCAGCCGCCTGGAGGAGCAGTACTTC.

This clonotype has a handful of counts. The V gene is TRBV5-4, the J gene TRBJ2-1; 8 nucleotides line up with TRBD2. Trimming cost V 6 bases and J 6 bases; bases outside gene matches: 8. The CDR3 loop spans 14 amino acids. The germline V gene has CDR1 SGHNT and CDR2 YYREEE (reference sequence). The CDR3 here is CASKETSDVNEQFF. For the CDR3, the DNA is TGTGCCAGCAAGGAGACTAGCGATGTCAATGAGCAGTTCTTC.

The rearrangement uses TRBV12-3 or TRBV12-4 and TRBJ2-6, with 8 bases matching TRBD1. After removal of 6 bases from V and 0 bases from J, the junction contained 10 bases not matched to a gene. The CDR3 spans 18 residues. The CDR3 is CASRPPTGGSSGANVLTF. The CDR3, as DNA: TGTGCCAGCAGACCCCCTACAGGGGGATCCTCTGGGGCCAACGTCCTGACTTTC.

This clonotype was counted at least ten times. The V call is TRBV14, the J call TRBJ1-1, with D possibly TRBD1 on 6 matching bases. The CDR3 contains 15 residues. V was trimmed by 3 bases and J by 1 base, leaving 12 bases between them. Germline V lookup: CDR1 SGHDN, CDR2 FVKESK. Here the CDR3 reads CASSQTGPTNTEAFF. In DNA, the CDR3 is TGTGCCAGCAGCCAGACAGGTCCAACGAACACTGAAGCTTTCTTT.

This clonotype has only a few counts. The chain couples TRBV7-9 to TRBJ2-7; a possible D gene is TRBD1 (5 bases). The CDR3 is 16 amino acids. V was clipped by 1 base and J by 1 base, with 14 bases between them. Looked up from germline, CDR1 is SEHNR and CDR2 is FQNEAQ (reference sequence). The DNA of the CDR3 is TGTGCCAGCAGCTTAGGGGGCGCACGAACTTCCTACGAGCAGTACTTC. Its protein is CASSLGGARTSYEQYF.

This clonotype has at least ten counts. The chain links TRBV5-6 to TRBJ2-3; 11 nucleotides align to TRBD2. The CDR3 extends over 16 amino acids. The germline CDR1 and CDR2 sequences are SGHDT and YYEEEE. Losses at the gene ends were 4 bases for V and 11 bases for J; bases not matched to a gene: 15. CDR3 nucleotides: TGTGCCAGCAGCCCGTCAGATACTAGCGGGGGATCTCGGCAGTATTTT. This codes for CASSPSDTSGGSRQYF. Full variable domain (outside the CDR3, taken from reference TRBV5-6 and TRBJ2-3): DAGVTQSPTHLIKTRGQQVTLRCSPKSGHDTVSWYQQALGQGPQFIFQYYEEEERQRGNFPDRFSGHQFPNYSSELNVNALLLGDSALYLCASSPSDTSGGSRQYFGPGTRLTVL.

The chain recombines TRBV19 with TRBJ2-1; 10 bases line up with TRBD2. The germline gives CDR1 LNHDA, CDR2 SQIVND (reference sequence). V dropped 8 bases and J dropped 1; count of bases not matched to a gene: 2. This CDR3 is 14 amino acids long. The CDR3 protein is CASSAGGSYNEQFF. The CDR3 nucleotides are TGTGCCAGTTCAGCGGGAGGGTCCTACAATGAGCAGTTCTTC.

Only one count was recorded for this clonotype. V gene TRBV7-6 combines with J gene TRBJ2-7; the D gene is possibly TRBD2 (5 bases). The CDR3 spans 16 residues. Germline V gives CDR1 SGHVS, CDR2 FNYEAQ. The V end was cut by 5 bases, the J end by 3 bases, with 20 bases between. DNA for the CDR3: TGTGCCAGCAGCCCCCGGACCTCACTCGGGGTCTACGAGCAGTACTTC. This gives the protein CASSPRTSLGVYEQYF.

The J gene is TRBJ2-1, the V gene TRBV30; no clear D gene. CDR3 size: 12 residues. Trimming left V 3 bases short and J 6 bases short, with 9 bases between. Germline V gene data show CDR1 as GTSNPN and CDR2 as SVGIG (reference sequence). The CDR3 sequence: CAWSATPNEQFF. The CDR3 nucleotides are TGTGCCTGGAGCGCGACCCCCAATGAGCAGTTCTTC.

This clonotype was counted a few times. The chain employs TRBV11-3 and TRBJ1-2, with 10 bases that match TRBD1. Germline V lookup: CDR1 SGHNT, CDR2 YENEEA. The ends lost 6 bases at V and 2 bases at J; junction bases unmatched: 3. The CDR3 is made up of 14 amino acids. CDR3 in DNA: TGTGCCAGCAGTGGGACAGGGGACAACTATGGCTACACCTTC. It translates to CASSGTGDNYGYTF.

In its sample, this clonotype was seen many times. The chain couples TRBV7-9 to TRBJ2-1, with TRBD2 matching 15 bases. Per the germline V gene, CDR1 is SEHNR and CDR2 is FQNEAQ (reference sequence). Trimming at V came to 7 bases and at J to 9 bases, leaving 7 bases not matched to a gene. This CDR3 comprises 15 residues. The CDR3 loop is CASIGTSGGIGEQFF. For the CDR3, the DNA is TGTGCCAGCATCGGGACTAGCGGGGGGATAGGTGAGCAGTTCTTC.

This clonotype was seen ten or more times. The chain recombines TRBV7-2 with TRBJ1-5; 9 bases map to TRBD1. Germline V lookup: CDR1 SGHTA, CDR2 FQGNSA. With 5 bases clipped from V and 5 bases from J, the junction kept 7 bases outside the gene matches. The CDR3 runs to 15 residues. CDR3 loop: CASSLNRGLDQPQHF. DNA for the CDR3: TGTGCCAGCAGCCTTAACAGGGGGCTAGATCAGCCCCAGCATTTT.

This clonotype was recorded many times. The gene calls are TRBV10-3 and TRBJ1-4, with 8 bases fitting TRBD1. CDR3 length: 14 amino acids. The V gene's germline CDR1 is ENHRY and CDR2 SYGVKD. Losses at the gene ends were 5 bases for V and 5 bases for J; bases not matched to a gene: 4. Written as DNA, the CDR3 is TGTGCCATCAGTCAAGGACAGGGAAATGAAAAACTGTTTTTT. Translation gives CAISQGQGNEKLFF.

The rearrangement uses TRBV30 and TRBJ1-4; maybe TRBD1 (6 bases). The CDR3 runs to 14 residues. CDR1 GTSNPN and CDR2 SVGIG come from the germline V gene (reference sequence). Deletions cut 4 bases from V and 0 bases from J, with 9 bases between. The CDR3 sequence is CAWTPGATNEKLFF. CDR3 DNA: TGTGCCTGGACCCCAGGGGCAACTAATGAAAAACTGTTTTTT.

In DNA form, the CDR3 reads TGTGCCAGCTGCGAGACAGGGTTCAGCAATCAGCCCCAGCATTTT. Amino acids: CASCETGFSNQPQHF. The chain uses TRBV2 and TRBJ1-5; 7 bases agree with TRBD1. This CDR3 contains 15 residues. Germline V gives CDR1 SNHLY, CDR2 FYNNEI. Germline trimming cut 8 bases from V and 1 base from J; bases unmatched to any gene: 8.